This T cell receptor (beta chain) was observed in a study of human T cells and chemical hapten exposure. This clonotype was picked up many times. The time point denotes: pre-sensitization, week 0. Treatment specified: therapeutic diphenylcyclopropenone sensitization with weekly scalp DPC. Donation of samples came from alopecia patients who were 18 to 70 years old and suitable for DPC. TCRdb redid the calling of the RACE reads with MiXCR, one entry per CDR3 protein. The sample lists about 89,000 distinct CDR3 sequences; 9.5% to 14% were seen once. The sequenced sample was whole blood, obtained in connection with sensitization to the hapten diphenylcyclopropenone (DPC). The TCR sequence derives from a woman aged 55-69 years with alopecia areata. Some clones in this sample may be carry-over from other donors' samples.

In DNA, the CDR3 is TGTGCCAGCAGCGCAGACAGGGGAACTCTAGCCAAAAACATTCAGTACTTC. Translated, it gives CASSADRGTLAKNIQYF. The chain links TRBV9 to TRBJ2-4; 8 positions agree with TRBD1. The CDR3 is 17 residues long. The V segment lost 3 bases and the J segment 0 bases; nucleotides outside the gene matches: 8. The germline V gene encodes CDR1 SGDLS and CDR2 YYNGEE.